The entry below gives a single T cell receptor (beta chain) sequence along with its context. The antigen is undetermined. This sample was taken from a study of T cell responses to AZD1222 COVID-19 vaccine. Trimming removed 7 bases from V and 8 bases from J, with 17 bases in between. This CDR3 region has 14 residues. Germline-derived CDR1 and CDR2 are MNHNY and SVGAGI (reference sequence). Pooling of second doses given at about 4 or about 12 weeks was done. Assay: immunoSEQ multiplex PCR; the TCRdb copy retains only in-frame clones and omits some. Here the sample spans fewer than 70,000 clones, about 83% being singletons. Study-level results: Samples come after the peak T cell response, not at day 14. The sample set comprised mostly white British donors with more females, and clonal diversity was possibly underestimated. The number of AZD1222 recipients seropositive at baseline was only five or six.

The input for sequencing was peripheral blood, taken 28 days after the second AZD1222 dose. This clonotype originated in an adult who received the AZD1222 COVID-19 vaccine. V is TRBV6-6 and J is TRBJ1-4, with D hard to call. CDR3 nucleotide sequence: TGTGCCAGCACCTCCGTGGAATCTGGAGAAAAACTGTTTTTT. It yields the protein CASTSVESGEKLFF.